Presented here are 10 T cell receptor beta chains from one specimen sequenced in a study of Graves' ophthalmopathy and Graves' hyperthyroidism. CDR3 regions of TCR beta were amplified from RNA transcripts. RT-PCR in the first round used HTBI primers; a second-round multiplex PCR followed. TCRdb re-called the multiplex PCR reads with MiXCR, one entry per CDR3 protein. In the table there are 650,000 to 900,000 distinct CDR3 sequences, 40% of which are singletons. The sample taken for sequencing was peripheral blood. Every receptor here comes from an adult man with Graves' ophthalmopathy.

The CDR3 bases are TGTGCCACGCGGTCAGGGGGTGGGGCGGAGACCCAGTACTTC. Translating it yields CATRSGGGAETQYF. This sequence joins TRBV10-3 and TRBJ2-5; TRBD1 aligns across 7 bases. The germline V gene has CDR1 ENHRY and CDR2 SYGVKD. V dropped 10 bases and J dropped 5; count of bases not matched to a gene: 13. The CDR3 loop spans 14 amino acids.

This clonotype was recorded at least ten times. The CDR3 sequence is CASSLDRPPLHF. DNA of the CDR3: TGTGCCAGCAGCTTAGACCGCCCACCCCTCCACTTT. The V call is TRBV7-2, the J call TRBJ1-6; D is uncertain. V was clipped by 1 base and J by 11 bases, with 6 bases between them. Germline assignment: CDR1 SGHTA and CDR2 FQGNSA. The CDR3 runs to 12 residues.

The V call is TRBV10-3, the J call TRBJ2-6; possible D gene TRBD2, 6 bases. The CDR3 contains 17 residues. Germline V CDR1 and CDR2: ENHRY, SYGVKD. The ends were cut back, 6 bases at V and 2 bases at J, with 17 bases in the middle. The CDR3, as DNA: TGTGCCATCAGGGAGGGCAGGGCCGACCCTGGGGCCAACGTCCTGACTTTC. It codes for CAIREGRADPGANVLTF.

As regards this clonotype: An end of the junction does not agree with germline; a read error may underlie this. This rearrangement joins TRBV7-9 to TRBJ2-3; no firm D call. Germline CDR1 and CDR2: SEHNR and FQNEAQ (reference sequence). The CDR3 runs 13 residues. In nucleotides, the CDR3 is TGTGCCAGCAGCTTAGGGCCCCTCACTGAGCAGTTCTTT. Protein product: CASSLGPLTEQFF. The full variable domain, in which reference TRBV7-9 and TRBJ2-3 provide the parts outside the CDR3, is DTGVSQNPRHKITKRGQNVTFRCDPISEHNRLYWYRQTLGQGPEFLTYFQNEAQLEKSRLLSDRFSAERPKGSFSTLEIQRTEQGDSAMYLCASSLGPLTEQFFGPGTRLTVL.

V gene TRBV6-1 combines with J gene TRBJ2-7; 7 bases line up with TRBD1. The CDR3 spans 14 residues. Germline trimming cut 5 bases from V and 5 bases from J; bases unmatched to any gene: 9. Germline CDR1 reads MNHNS; CDR2 reads SASEGT. The CDR3 nucleotides read TGTGCCAGCAGTAACAACCCAGACAGGGACGAGCAGTACTTC. This sequence encodes CASSNNPDRDEQYF.

There are a few counts of this clonotype. This chain connects TRBV14 to TRBJ2-7; D gene ambiguous. CDR1 and CDR2 from the germline V gene are SGHDN and FVKESK. V was trimmed by 1 base and J by 9 bases, leaving 10 bases between them. CDR3 size: 12 residues. This chain's CDR3 is CASSQGIVGQYF. CDR3 nucleotide sequence: TGTGCCAGCAGCCAAGGCATCGTTGGGCAGTACTTC.

In this sample, this clonotype turned up many times. The J gene is TRBJ1-6, the V gene TRBV2; 8 bases map to TRBD1. There are 13 residues in the CDR3. In germline, CDR1 is SNHLY, CDR2 FYNNEI. The ends lost 4 bases at V and 16 bases at J; junction bases unmatched: 9. CDR3 sequence reads: CASSAGQGLRLHF. The CDR3 DNA follows: TGTGCCAGCAGTGCCGGACAGGGTCTCCGACTCCACTTT.

The table lists this clonotype with many counts. The rearrangement joins TRBV29-1 to TRBJ2-5; no reliable D call. This CDR3 region has 14 residues. Trimming took 4 bases from V and 1 from J, leaving 13 bases between them. CDR1 is SQVTM and CDR2 is ANQGSEA in the germline V gene. This CDR3 reads CSVGFVAGQETQYF. CDR3 sequence (DNA): TGCAGCGTTGGGTTTGTCGCAGGCCAAGAGACCCAGTACTTC.

This chain joins TRBV19 and TRBJ1-6; D is unclear. V lost 3 bases and J 7 bases, leaving 7 bases between the germline ends. This CDR3 spans 13 amino acids. CDR1 and CDR2 from the germline V gene are LNHDA and SQIVND (reference sequence). The CDR3 reads CASSIRMNSPLHF. For the CDR3, the DNA is TGTGCCAGTAGTATCCGAATGAATTCACCCCTCCACTTT.

Concerning this clonotype: A much larger clone is a single base away; this may be a read error. This chain joins TRBV7-9 and TRBJ2-5; 10 positions match TRBD1. This CDR3 spans 15 amino acids. Germline assignment: CDR1 SEHNR and CDR2 FQNEAQ (reference sequence). The CDR3 here is CASGLGQGPTKTQYF. The CDR3 DNA reads TGTGCCAGCGGCTTGGGACAGGGGCCGACGAAGACCCAGTACTTC.